One sample yielded the 8 T cell receptor beta chains listed below, sequenced in a study of shared clonotypes between healthy human individuals (dated by TCRdb to between 2020 and 2021). The library came from the immunoSEQ multiplex PCR assay. This is the immuneACCESS table as TCRdb keeps it, with only in-frame sequences that have V and J called. A part of the clones is gone; compared with another copy, unresolved V genes explain less than half, and the rest is unexplained. The sample table records some 1,900,000 clones; about 95% of these occur just once. Of the sample, 1.2% falls within the top ten clones. CD8 naive samples were obtained by positive selection for CCR7 among CD45RO-negative cells, yielding a CD45RA+CCR7+ population from which TemRA cells were excluded. The sequencing sample was made of naive CD8+ T cells sorted from blood. The cell subset or site label of this sample denotes: CD45RA+CCR7+. These receptors all stem from a man between 18 and 35 years old in good health.

A note on this clone: This may stem from a read error, because a much larger clone lies one nucleotide away. V usage is TRBV7-2 and J usage is TRBJ2-7; no reliable D call. The CDR3 runs 12 residues. Germline CDR1 and CDR2: SGHTA and FQGNSA. Between the trimmed V and J ends, which lost 2 bases and 3 bases, there was a span of 5 bases. CDR3: CASSLLNYEQYF. CDR3 nucleotide sequence: TGTGCCAGCAGCTTATTAAACTACGAGCAGTACTTC.

The chain recombines TRBV5-1 with TRBJ2-5; TRBD1 agrees at 8 bases. Losses at the gene ends were 3 bases for V and 3 bases for J; bases not matched to a gene: 1. The CDR3 runs to 13 residues. Looked up from germline, CDR1 is SGHRS and CDR2 is YFSETQ. The DNA of the CDR3 is TGCGCCAGCAGCTCGGACAGGGAAGAGACCCAGTACTTC. Translated: CASSSDREETQYF.

The gene calls are TRBV5-1 and TRBJ2-2; D not resolved. CDR3 size: 15 residues. Germline assignment: CDR1 SGHRS and CDR2 YFSETQ. Trimming left V 4 bases short and J 4 bases short, with 14 bases between. CDR3 DNA: TGCGCCAGCAGCGTTACGACCGCTCGCACCGGGGAGCTGTTTTTT. This sequence encodes CASSVTTARTGELFF.

The gene calls are TRBV6-1 and TRBJ2-7, with D tentatively TRBD1 (6 bases). Germline lookup yields CDR1 MNHNS and CDR2 SASEGT. CDR3 size: 14 residues. The ends were cut back, 7 bases at V and 2 bases at J, with 15 bases in the middle. The CDR3 DNA follows: TGTGCCAGCACCAACAGGGAATCCGCCTACGAGCAGTACTTC. Protein: CASTNRESAYEQYF.

The CDR3 here is CASSSWTSGGVGEQYF. In DNA, the CDR3 is TGTGCCAGCAGCTCGTGGACTAGCGGGGGAGTAGGGGAGCAGTACTTC. The chain is built from TRBV27 and TRBJ2-7; the match to TRBD2 covers 13 bases. The CDR3 length is 16 residues. V lost 6 bases to trimming and J lost 7 bases; unmatched junction nucleotides: 12. The germline V gene has CDR1 MNHEY and CDR2 SMNVEV (reference sequence).

The rearrangement joins TRBV7-2 to TRBJ2-5, with a possible D match to TRBD2 (5 bases). V was clipped by 4 bases and J by 5 bases, with 14 bases between them. There are 14 residues in the CDR3. Germline V CDR1 and CDR2: SGHTA, FQGNSA. The CDR3 loop reads CASSSDWAGETQYF. In DNA form, the CDR3 reads TGTGCCAGCAGCTCGGACTGGGCCGGGGAGACCCAGTACTTC.

This chain joins TRBV4-3 and TRBJ2-1; no reliable D call. V was shortened by 1 base and J by 5 bases, with 12 bases between the two germline ends. The CDR3 is 15 amino acids. Germline-derived CDR1 and CDR2 are LGHNA and YSLEER. CDR3: CASSQGSPLHNEQFF. The CDR3 DNA sequence: TGCGCCAGCAGCCAAGGTAGCCCCCTGCACAATGAGCAGTTCTTC.

This chain joins TRBV2 and TRBJ2-1; D is perhaps TRBD2 (5 bases). Germline V lookup: CDR1 SNHLY, CDR2 FYNNEI. The CDR3 covers 15 residues. V was trimmed by 3 bases and J by 0 bases, leaving 9 bases between them. The CDR3, as DNA: TGTGCCAGCAGTGAGGGAGAAACCTCCTACAATGAGCAGTTCTTC. Its translation: CASSEGETSYNEQFF. The full variable domain, completed using reference TRBV2 and TRBJ2-1, is EPEVTQTPSHQVTQMGQEVILRCVPISNHLYFYWYRQILGQKVEFLVSFYNNEISEKSEIFDDQFSVERPDGSNFTLKIRSTKLEDSAMYFCASSEGETSYNEQFFGPGTRLTVL.